The 9 T cell receptor beta chains in this list originate from one sample, sequenced in a study of cytomegalovirus exposure and HLA in healthy donors. The PCR had 60 Vbeta and 13 Jbeta primers. TCRdb keeps only in-frame clones here, not all; method: immunoSEQ multiplex PCR. Counted here are some 180,000 clones, 65% to 90% occurring once; the ten biggest clones make up under 3%. Sequencing was carried out using PBMCs. The receptors here all came from a male donor in good health and CMV-seronegative.

V gene TRBV2 combines with J gene TRBJ2-2, with D maybe TRBD2 (5 bases). V was clipped by 5 bases and J by 10 bases, with 11 bases between them. Germline assignment: CDR1 SNHLY and CDR2 FYNNEI. The CDR3 is made up of 12 amino acids. The CDR3 nucleotides are TGTGCCAGCAGTCAGGACTTCTCGGAGCTGTTTTTT. Protein: CASSQDFSELFF.

V usage is TRBV18 and J usage is TRBJ2-7; 7 nucleotides line up with TRBD1. The CDR3 has 15 residues. CDR1 KGHSH and CDR2 LQKENI come from the germline V gene. V gave up 8 bases and J gave up 0 bases; unmatched junction bases: 10. In DNA form, the CDR3 reads TGTGCCAGCGCCATCCGGGACAGTCTCTCCTACGAGCAGTACTTC. This gives the protein CASAIRDSLSYEQYF.

This clone was found once. V is TRBV11-2 and J is TRBJ2-7; possibly TRBD1 for D (6 bases). The germline gives CDR1 SGHAT, CDR2 FQNNGV. Trimming pared 1 base from V and 0 bases from J, leaving 7 bases between. The CDR3 totals 14 residues. CDR3 DNA: TGTGCCAGCAGCTTAGGGACAGACTCCTACGAGCAGTACTTC. It specifies CASSLGTDSYEQYF.

CDR3 nucleotides: TGCGCCAGCAGCTTGAGAGGGAGTGGTGGGGAGCTGTTTTTT. Protein sequence: CASSLRGSGGELFF. This chain connects TRBV5-1 to TRBJ2-2; D is perhaps TRBD2 (5 bases). With 1 base removed from V and 8 bases from J, the gap between germline ends came to 12 bases. CDR1 is SGHRS and CDR2 is YFSETQ in the germline V gene. The CDR3 is made up of 14 amino acids.

This clone has more than one count but fewer than ten. This chain uses TRBV6-1 with TRBJ1-2; the D is unclear. The V end was cut by 2 bases, the J end by 4 bases, with 8 bases between. This CDR3 has 13 residues. The germline V gene has CDR1 MNHNS and CDR2 SASEGT. CDR3 bases: TGTGCCAGCAGTGAAACGGGGAGCTATGGCTACACCTTC. As protein: CASSETGSYGYTF.

The chain has TRBV10-3 and TRBJ2-7; 7 positions agree with TRBD1. The V segment lost 3 bases and the J segment 1 base; nucleotides outside the gene matches: 3. Germline CDR1 is ENHRY and CDR2 is SYGVKD. This CDR3 contains 14 residues. CDR3 in DNA: TGTGCCATCAGTGACCGACAGGGTTCCTACGAGCAGTACTTC. Translated: CAISDRQGSYEQYF.

The chain joins TRBV2 to TRBJ1-2; 9 bases are a match to TRBD1. The CDR3 sequence is 13 residues long. Germline V gives CDR1 SNHLY, CDR2 FYNNEI. J was trimmed by 8 bases and V by 3 bases; bases with no gene match: 4. CDR3 nucleotide sequence: TGTGCCAGCAGTGATGACAGGGGGAACGGCTACACCTTC. The encoded protein is CASSDDRGNGYTF.

J is TRBJ2-3 and V is TRBV2, with 8 bases fitting TRBD2. Germline V lookup: CDR1 SNHLY, CDR2 FYNNEI. CDR3 length equals 11 residues. V gave up 11 bases and J gave up 11 bases; unmatched junction bases: 9. The CDR3 DNA is TGTGCCGCCGGGGGGGGTCAGGGGCAGTATTTT. Its protein is CAAGGGQGQYF.

This clone was counted between two and nine times. The chain employs TRBV11-2 and TRBJ2-3; TRBD1 is a possible D gene (5 bases). Germline values: CDR1 SGHAT, CDR2 FQNNGV. V was cut by 2 bases and J by 8 bases, with 14 bases left in between. This CDR3 is 14 amino acids long. Here the CDR3 reads CASSLPAVRATQYF. In nucleotides, the CDR3 is TGTGCCAGCAGCTTACCGGCGGTCAGGGCTACGCAGTATTTT.